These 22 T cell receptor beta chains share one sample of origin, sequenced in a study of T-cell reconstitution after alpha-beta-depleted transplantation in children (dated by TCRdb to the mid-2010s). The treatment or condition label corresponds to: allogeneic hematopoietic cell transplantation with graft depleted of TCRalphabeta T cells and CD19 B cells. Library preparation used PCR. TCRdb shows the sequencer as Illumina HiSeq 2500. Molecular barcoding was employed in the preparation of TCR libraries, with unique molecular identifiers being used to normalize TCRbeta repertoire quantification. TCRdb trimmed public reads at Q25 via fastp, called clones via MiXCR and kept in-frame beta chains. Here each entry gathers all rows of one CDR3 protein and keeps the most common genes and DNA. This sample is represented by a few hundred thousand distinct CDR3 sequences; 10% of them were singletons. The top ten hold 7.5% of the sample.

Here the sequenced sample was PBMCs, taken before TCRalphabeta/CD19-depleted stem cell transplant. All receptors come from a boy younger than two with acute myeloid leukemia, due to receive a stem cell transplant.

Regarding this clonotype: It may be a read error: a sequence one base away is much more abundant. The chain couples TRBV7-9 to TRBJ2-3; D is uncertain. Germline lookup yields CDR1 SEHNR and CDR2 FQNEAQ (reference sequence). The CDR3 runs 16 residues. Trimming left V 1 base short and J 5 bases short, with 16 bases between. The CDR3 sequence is CASSLGAISLRDTQYF. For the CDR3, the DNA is TGTGCCAGCAGCTTAGGGGCAATATCCCTGCGAGATACGCAGTATTTT.

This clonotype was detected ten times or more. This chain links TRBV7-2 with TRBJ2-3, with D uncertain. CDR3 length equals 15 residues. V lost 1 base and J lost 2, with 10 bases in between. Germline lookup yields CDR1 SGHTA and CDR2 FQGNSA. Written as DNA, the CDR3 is TGTGCCAGCAGCTTAGACGGCCCGGCCACAGATACGCAGTATTTT. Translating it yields CASSLDGPATDTQYF.

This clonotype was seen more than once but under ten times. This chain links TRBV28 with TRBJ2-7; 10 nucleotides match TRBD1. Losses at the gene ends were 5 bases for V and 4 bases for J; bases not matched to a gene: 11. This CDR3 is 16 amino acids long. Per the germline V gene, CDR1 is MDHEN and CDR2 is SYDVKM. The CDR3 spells CASSGQSGTGVYEQYF. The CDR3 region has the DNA TGTGCCAGCAGTGGCCAATCCGGGACAGGGGTGTACGAGCAGTACTTC.

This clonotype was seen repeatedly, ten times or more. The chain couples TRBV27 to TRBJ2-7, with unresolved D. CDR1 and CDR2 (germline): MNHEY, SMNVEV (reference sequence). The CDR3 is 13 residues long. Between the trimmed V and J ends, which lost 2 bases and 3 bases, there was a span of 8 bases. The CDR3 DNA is TGTGCCAGCAGTTTAAAGGGAAACTACGAGCAGTACTTC. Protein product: CASSLKGNYEQYF.

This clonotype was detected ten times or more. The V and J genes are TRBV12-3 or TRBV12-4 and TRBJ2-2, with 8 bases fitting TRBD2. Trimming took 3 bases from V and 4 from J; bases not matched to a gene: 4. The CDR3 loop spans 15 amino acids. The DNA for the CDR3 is TGTGCCAGCAGTTTCGGGACTAGAGGCACCGGGGAGCTGTTTTTT. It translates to CASSFGTRGTGELFF.

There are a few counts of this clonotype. DNA of the CDR3: TGCGCCAGCAGAGAGAGTACAGGGGCTGGGGCCAACGTCCTGACTTTC. Residues: CASRESTGAGANVLTF. V usage is TRBV10-2 and J usage is TRBJ2-6, with 7 nucleotides matching TRBD1. CDR3 length: 16 residues. Germline V gene lookup returns CDR1 WSHSY and CDR2 SAAADI. V shed 6 bases, J shed 2 bases, and the junction held 7 bases outside the gene matches.

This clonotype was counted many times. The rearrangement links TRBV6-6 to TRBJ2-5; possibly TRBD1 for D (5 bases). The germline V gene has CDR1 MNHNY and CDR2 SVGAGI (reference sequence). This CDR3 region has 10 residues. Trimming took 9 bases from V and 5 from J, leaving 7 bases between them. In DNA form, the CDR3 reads TGTGCCAGTGACAGTGAGACCCAGTACTTC. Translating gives CASDSETQYF.

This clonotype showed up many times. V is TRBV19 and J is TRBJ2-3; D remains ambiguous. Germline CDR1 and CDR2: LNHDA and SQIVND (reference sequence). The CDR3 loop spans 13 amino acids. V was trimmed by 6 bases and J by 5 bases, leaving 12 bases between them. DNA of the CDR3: TGTGCCAGTAGGGGGTTGCTTGGAGATACGCAGTATTTT. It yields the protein CASRGLLGDTQYF.

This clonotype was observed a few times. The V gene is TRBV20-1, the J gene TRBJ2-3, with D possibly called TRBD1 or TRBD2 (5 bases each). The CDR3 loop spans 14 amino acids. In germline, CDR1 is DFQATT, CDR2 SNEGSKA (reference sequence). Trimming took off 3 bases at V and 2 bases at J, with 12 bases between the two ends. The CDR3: CSASGTPATDTQYF. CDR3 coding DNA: TGCAGTGCTAGCGGGACCCCCGCCACAGATACGCAGTATTTT.

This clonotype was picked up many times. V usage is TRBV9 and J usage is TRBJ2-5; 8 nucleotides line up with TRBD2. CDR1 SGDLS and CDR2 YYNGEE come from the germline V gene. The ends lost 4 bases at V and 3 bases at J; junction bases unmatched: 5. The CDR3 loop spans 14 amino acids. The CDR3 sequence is CASSLRAGEETQYF. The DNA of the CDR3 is TGTGCCAGCAGCCTGAGAGCGGGAGAAGAGACCCAGTACTTC.

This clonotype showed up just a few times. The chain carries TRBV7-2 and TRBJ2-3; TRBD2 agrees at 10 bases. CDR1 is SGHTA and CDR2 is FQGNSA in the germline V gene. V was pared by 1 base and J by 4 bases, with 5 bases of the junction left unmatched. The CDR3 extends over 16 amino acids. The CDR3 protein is CASSLEALAGADTQYF. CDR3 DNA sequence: TGTGCCAGCAGCTTAGAGGCCCTAGCGGGAGCAGATACGCAGTATTTT.

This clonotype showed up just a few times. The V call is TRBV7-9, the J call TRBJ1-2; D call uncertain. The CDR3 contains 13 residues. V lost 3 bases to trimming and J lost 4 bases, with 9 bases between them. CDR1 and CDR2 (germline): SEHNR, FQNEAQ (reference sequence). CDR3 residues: CASSFAGLYGYTF. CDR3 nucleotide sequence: TGTGCCAGCAGCTTTGCAGGTCTCTATGGCTACACCTTC.

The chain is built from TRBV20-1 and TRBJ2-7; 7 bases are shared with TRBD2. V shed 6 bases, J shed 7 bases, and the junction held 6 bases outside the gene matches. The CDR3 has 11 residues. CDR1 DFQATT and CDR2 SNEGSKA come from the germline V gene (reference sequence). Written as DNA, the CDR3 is TGCAGTGCCGACTGGGGGGGGGAGCAGTACTTC. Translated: CSADWGGEQYF.

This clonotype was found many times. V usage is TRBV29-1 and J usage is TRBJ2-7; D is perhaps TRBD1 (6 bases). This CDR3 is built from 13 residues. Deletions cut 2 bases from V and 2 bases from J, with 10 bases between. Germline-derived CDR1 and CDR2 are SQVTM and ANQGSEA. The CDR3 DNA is TGCAGCGTTGAAATCAGGGGAACCTACGAGCAGTACTTC. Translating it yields CSVEIRGTYEQYF.

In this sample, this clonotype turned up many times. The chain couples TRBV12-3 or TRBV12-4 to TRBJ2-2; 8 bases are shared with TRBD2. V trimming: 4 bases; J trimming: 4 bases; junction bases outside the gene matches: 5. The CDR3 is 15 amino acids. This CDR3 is CASSSGGRFTGELFF. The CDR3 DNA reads TGTGCCAGCAGTTCGGGCGGGAGGTTCACCGGGGAGCTGTTTTTT.

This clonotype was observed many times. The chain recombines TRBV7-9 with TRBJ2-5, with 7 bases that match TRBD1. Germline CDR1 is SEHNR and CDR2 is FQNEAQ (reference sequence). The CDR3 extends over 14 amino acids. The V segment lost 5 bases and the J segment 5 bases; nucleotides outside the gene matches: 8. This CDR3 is CASSRELDRETQYF. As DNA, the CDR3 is TGTGCCAGCAGCCGGGAATTGGACAGGGAGACCCAGTACTTC. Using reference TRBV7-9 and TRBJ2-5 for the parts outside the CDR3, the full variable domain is DTGVSQNPRHKITKRGQNVTFRCDPISEHNRLYWYRQTLGQGPEFLTYFQNEAQLEKSRLLSDRFSAERPKGSFSTLEIQRTEQGDSAMYLCASSRELDRETQYFGPGTRLLVL.

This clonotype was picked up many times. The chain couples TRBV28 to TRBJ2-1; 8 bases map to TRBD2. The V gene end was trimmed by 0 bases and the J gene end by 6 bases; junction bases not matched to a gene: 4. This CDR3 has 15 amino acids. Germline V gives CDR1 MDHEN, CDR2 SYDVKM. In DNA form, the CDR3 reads TGTGCCAGCAGTTTATGGCTAGCGGGCGGCAATGAGCAGTTCTTC. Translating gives CASSLWLAGGNEQFF.

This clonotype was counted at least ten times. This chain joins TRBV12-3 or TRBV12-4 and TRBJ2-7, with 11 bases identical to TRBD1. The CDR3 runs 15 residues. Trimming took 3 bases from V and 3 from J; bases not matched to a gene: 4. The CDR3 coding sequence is TGTGCCAGCAGTTTCTCGGGACAGGGGGTCTACGAGCAGTACTTC. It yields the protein CASSFSGQGVYEQYF.

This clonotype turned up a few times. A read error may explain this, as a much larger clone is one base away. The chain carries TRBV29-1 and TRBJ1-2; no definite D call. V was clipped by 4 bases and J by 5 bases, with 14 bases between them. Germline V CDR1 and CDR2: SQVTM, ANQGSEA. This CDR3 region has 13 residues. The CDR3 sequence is CSVGQLIGYGYTF. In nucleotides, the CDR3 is TGCAGCGTTGGGCAACTGATAGGATATGGCTACACCTTC.

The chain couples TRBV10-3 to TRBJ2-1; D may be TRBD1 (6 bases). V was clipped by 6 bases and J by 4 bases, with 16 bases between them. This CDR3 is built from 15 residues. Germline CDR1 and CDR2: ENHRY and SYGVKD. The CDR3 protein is CAIRNGQLVYNEQFF. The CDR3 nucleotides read TGTGCCATCAGGAACGGACAGTTAGTTTACAATGAGCAGTTCTTC.

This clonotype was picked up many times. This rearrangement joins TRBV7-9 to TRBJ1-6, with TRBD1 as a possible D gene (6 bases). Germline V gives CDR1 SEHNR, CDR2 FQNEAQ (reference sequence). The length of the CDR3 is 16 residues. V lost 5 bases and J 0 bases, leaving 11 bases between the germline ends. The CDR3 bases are TGTGCCAGCAGCGGCATGGACAGCTCCTATAATTCACCCCTCCACTTT. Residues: CASSGMDSSYNSPLHF.

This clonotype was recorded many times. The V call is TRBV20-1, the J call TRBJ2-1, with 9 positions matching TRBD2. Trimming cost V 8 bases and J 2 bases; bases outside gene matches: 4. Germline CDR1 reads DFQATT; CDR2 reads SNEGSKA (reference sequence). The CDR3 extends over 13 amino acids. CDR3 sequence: CSTSGRTYNEQFF. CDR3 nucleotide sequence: TGCAGTACGAGCGGGAGGACCTACAATGAGCAGTTCTTC.